What follows are 30 T cell receptor beta chains derived from one specimen sequenced in a study of long-term antiretroviral therapy in people with HIV. With survey level as its setting, the immunoSEQ assay was v3.0. Clones were read by immunoSEQ multiplex PCR, and TCRdb kept only the in-frame ones, dropping some. The profile shows 25,000 to 30,000 clones, 80% to 95% of them singletons. Specimen: unsorted PBMCs, collected 3.1 years after starting antiretroviral therapy. These receptors were collected from a man younger than 35 with HIV.

This clone was seen a single time. The V gene is TRBV13, the J gene TRBJ1-1; no firm D call. CDR3 size: 13 residues. Deletions cut 6 bases from V and 11 bases from J, with 19 bases between. Germline CDR1 reads PRHDT; CDR2 reads FYEKMQ (reference sequence). The CDR3, as DNA: TGTGCCAGCAGTCCCCGGGTGGGAGGATCGGCTTTCTTT. It is translated as CASSPRVGGSAFF.

This clone was seen only a few times. This rearrangement joins TRBV5-4 to TRBJ2-7; D uncertain. V was shortened by 4 bases and J by 7 bases, with 18 bases between the two germline ends. The length of the CDR3 is 14 residues. Germline V CDR1 and CDR2: SGHNT, YYREEE (reference sequence). The CDR3 DNA reads as TGTGCCAGCAGCCCAACCCAGGCCCTGGGGGAGCAGTACTTC. Translation gives CASSPTQALGEQYF.

The CDR3 DNA reads as TGTGCCAGTCAGGGGGCCCTAGACGTATACAATGAGCAGTTCTTC. It translates to CASQGALDVYNEQFF. The chain has TRBV19 and TRBJ2-1; 8 bases align to TRBD1. Germline CDR1 reads LNHDA; CDR2 reads SQIVND (reference sequence). V was clipped by 8 bases and J by 4 bases; unmatched bases: 10. This CDR3 has 15 amino acids.

The chain links TRBV7-2 to TRBJ2-3; 11 bases fit TRBD2. The CDR3 covers 15 residues. J was trimmed by 4 bases and V by 4 bases; bases with no gene match: 4. Germline lookup yields CDR1 SGHTA and CDR2 FQGNSA. The CDR3 DNA sequence: TGTGCCAGCAGCTCCACTAGCGGGAGATCAGATACGCAGTATTTT. It is translated as CASSSTSGRSDTQYF.

The chain combines TRBV4-1 with TRBJ2-3; D ambiguous. V was trimmed by 0 bases and J by 7 bases, leaving 5 bases between them. This CDR3 is 12 amino acids long. Germline-derived CDR1 and CDR2 are MGHRA and YSYEKL. The CDR3: CASSQESYTQYF. The CDR3 nucleotides are TGCGCCAGCAGCCAAGAGTCCTATACGCAGTATTTT.

This chain links TRBV4-3 with TRBJ2-3; 13 bases align to TRBD2. V was pared by 0 bases and J by 4 bases, with 4 bases of the junction left unmatched. The germline gives CDR1 LGHNA, CDR2 YSLEER. This CDR3 has 17 residues. This CDR3 is CASSQDGLAGDSDTQYF. CDR3 DNA sequence: TGCGCCAGCAGCCAAGACGGACTAGCGGGGGATTCAGATACGCAGTATTTT.

The sample holds a few counts of this clone. V gene TRBV19 combines with J gene TRBJ2-7; D gene unclear. V was cut by 3 bases and J by 4 bases, with 13 bases left in between. This CDR3 has 14 residues. Looked up from germline, CDR1 is LNHDA and CDR2 is SQIVND (reference sequence). The CDR3 sequence is CASSMTEQWYEQYF. The CDR3 DNA is TGTGCCAGTAGTATGACGGAGCAGTGGTACGAGCAGTACTTC.

The chain joins TRBV5-5 to TRBJ2-7; 9 bases are shared with TRBD2. The germline V gene encodes CDR1 SGHKS and CDR2 YYEKEE (reference sequence). This CDR3 has 16 amino acids. With V trimmed by 0 bases and J by 6 bases, 10 bases remained unmatched. The CDR3 is CASSLASAGGFVEQYF. The CDR3, as DNA: TGTGCCAGCAGCTTGGCCTCGGCGGGAGGGTTTGTCGAGCAGTACTTC.

The rearrangement links TRBV4-2 to TRBJ2-1; unclear D gene. Germline assignment: CDR1 LGHNA and CDR2 YNFKEQ. The CDR3 sequence is 11 residues long. Trimming removed 3 bases at V and 7 bases at J, with 4 bases between. The CDR3 reads CASSQVNEQFF. The CDR3 DNA follows: TGTGCCAGCAGCCAGGTGAATGAGCAGTTCTTC.

V is TRBV15 and J is TRBJ2-1; TRBD1 or TRBD2 may be the D gene (5 bases each). Between the trimmed V and J ends, which lost 3 bases and 7 bases, there was a span of 22 bases. This CDR3 has 17 amino acids. In germline, CDR1 is LNHNV, CDR2 YYDKDF (reference sequence). The CDR3 is CATSSYEGRLRGNEQFF. The CDR3 DNA reads as TGTGCCACCAGCAGCTACGAGGGACGGCTTAGGGGTAATGAGCAGTTCTTC.

This chain joins TRBV7-6 and TRBJ2-3, with D unresolved. The CDR3 is 15 amino acids. The ends were cut back, 1 base at V and 0 bases at J, with 8 bases in the middle. Germline V CDR1 and CDR2: SGHVS, FNYEAQ. The chain's CDR3 is CASSLGAESTDTQYF. In DNA form, the CDR3 reads TGTGCCAGCAGCTTAGGGGCAGAAAGCACAGATACGCAGTATTTT.

V is TRBV27 and J is TRBJ2-7; 7 bases map to TRBD2. Germline values: CDR1 MNHEY, CDR2 SMNVEV (reference sequence). This CDR3 comprises 13 residues. The junction had 6 bases not matched to a gene; V was cut back by 8 bases and J by 2 bases. The CDR3 bases are TGTGCCAGCGGGCGAACTAGCGCCTACGAGCAGTACTTC. Its translation: CASGRTSAYEQYF.

The chain recombines TRBV4-1 with TRBJ1-6, with a possible D match to TRBD1 (5 bases). The CDR3 runs to 17 residues. In germline, CDR1 is MGHRA, CDR2 YSYEKL. Trimming removed 4 bases at V and 7 bases at J, with 20 bases between. Written as DNA, the CDR3 is TGCGCCAGCAGCCCACTCGCGTCGGGACTTACAAATTCACCCCTCCACTTT. Its protein is CASSPLASGLTNSPLHF.

This clone was detected once. This chain connects TRBV15 to TRBJ2-5; TRBD2 aligns across 11 bases. This CDR3 spans 15 amino acids. Trimming removed 5 bases from V and 5 bases from J; junction bases left unmatched: 7. Germline CDR1 is LNHNV and CDR2 is YYDKDF (reference sequence). The CDR3 protein is CATSGIAGGRETQYF. The CDR3, as DNA: TGTGCCACCAGCGGCATAGCGGGGGGGCGCGAGACCCAGTACTTC.

This chain links TRBV7-9 with TRBJ2-1; TRBD2 matches 7 bases. From germline, CDR1 is SEHNR and CDR2 FQNEAQ (reference sequence). CDR3 length equals 13 residues. With V trimmed by 5 bases and J by 9 bases, 7 bases remained unmatched. The CDR3 nucleotides read TGTGCCAGCAGCCCATCTGCGGGAGTTGAGCAGTTCTTC. Its protein is CASSPSAGVEQFF.

The rearrangement uses TRBV6-6 and TRBJ2-7, with 8 bases fitting TRBD2. V shed 2 bases and J 2 bases; nucleotides not matched to a gene: 8. This CDR3 region has 16 residues. In germline, CDR1 is MNHNY, CDR2 SVGAGI (reference sequence). The CDR3 nucleotides read TGTGCCAGCAGTTACGCCCCCGGGGGGGTCCCCTACGAGCAGTACTTC. Its protein product is CASSYAPGGVPYEQYF.

The rearrangement joins TRBV7-2 to TRBJ2-6; 8 bases match TRBD1. The V gene end was trimmed by 4 bases and the J gene end by 0 bases; junction bases not matched to a gene: 5. The CDR3 is made up of 17 amino acids. The germline CDR1 and CDR2 sequences are SGHTA and FQGNSA. The CDR3 nucleotides read TGTGCCAGCAGCTCGGGACAGGCCCTCTCTGGGGCCAACGTCCTGACTTTC. Its protein is CASSSGQALSGANVLTF.

The chain is built from TRBV10-2 and TRBJ1-2, with TRBD1 identical over 10 bases. This CDR3 contains 15 residues. Germline V CDR1 and CDR2: WSHSY, SAAADI. Losses at the gene ends were 8 bases for V and 4 bases for J; bases not matched to a gene: 10. The CDR3 region is CASSETGGPGYGYTF. CDR3 in DNA: TGCGCCAGCTCTGAGACAGGGGGCCCTGGCTATGGCTACACCTTC.

The chain joins TRBV27 to TRBJ1-5; D is unclear. Germline CDR1 and CDR2: MNHEY and SMNVEV (reference sequence). This CDR3 has 13 residues. V lost 2 bases to trimming and J lost 3 bases, with 5 bases between them. CDR3 in DNA: TGTGCCAGCAGTTTAATGGTCAATCAGCCCCAGCATTTT. Amino acids: CASSLMVNQPQHF.

The rearrangement uses TRBV19 and TRBJ2-7; 7 positions agree with TRBD2. Germline loops: CDR1 LNHDA, CDR2 SQIVND (reference sequence). The CDR3 is 16 amino acids. After removal of 6 bases from V and 4 bases from J, the junction contained 15 bases not matched to a gene. The CDR3 sequence is CASSGLAASRIYEQYF. Here the CDR3 DNA reads TGTGCCAGTAGCGGCCTAGCGGCATCCCGGATATACGAGCAGTACTTC. The whole variable domain, filled in from reference TRBV19 and TRBJ2-7, reads DGGITQSPKYLFRKEGQNVTLSCEQNLNHDAMYWYRQDPGQGLRLIYYSQIVNDFQKGDIAEGYSVSREKKESFPLTVTSAQKNPTAFYLCASSGLAASRIYEQYFGPGTRLTVT.

A few counts support this clone. J is TRBJ2-7 and V is TRBV2; the D is unclear. Trimming stripped 1 base from V and 2 bases from J, with 9 bases between. This CDR3 comprises 14 residues. The germline CDR1 and CDR2 sequences are SNHLY and FYNNEI. The CDR3 sequence: CASSEDLPPYEQYF. The DNA of the CDR3 is TGTGCCAGCAGTGAAGACCTACCACCCTACGAGCAGTACTTC.

The J gene is TRBJ2-5, the V gene TRBV4-1, with 7 bases that match TRBD2. In germline, CDR1 is MGHRA, CDR2 YSYEKL. V lost 0 bases and J lost 4; bases outside the gene matches: 5. CDR3 length: 15 amino acids. CDR3 in DNA: TGCGCCAGCAGCCAAGATTTCAGGGAGGGAGAGACCCAGTACTTC. Protein sequence: CASSQDFREGETQYF.

The chain combines TRBV7-3 with TRBJ1-1; D is undetermined. Germline CDR1 is SGHTA and CDR2 is FQGTGA. This CDR3 region has 15 residues. V lost 1 base and J 0 bases, leaving 9 bases between the germline ends. CDR3 DNA sequence: TGTGCCAGCAGCTTAATTAGAGGGCTGAACACTGAAGCTTTCTTT. Amino acid sequence: CASSLIRGLNTEAFF.

J is TRBJ2-7 and V is TRBV13; D assignment may be TRBD1 or TRBD2 (5 bases each). V was pared by 5 bases and J by 3 bases, with 17 bases between. CDR1 and CDR2 (germline): PRHDT, FYEKMQ (reference sequence). This CDR3 is built from 15 residues. For the CDR3, the DNA is TGTGCCAGCAGCCTAACCCATCTGGGACGCTACGAGCAGTACTTC. This sequence encodes CASSLTHLGRYEQYF.

The chain employs TRBV4-3 and TRBJ1-1; the D is unclear. V dropped 3 bases and J dropped 5 bases, with 13 bases sitting between them. The CDR3 loop spans 14 amino acids. Per the germline V gene, CDR1 is LGHNA and CDR2 is YSLEER. DNA of the CDR3: TGCGCCAGCAGCCAGACGAGAGGATATACTGAAGCTTTCTTT. Amino acids: CASSQTRGYTEAFF.

The chain recombines TRBV6-1 with TRBJ1-4; D not certain. Germline V gives CDR1 MNHNS, CDR2 SASEGT. CDR3 length equals 19 residues. The V end lost 2 bases, the J end lost 0 bases, and 19 bases lay between the germline ends. This chain's CDR3 is CASSELIGQVEATNEKLFF. In DNA, the CDR3 is TGTGCCAGCAGTGAATTAATCGGGCAGGTCGAGGCAACTAATGAAAAACTGTTTTTT.

This clone was recorded a few times. V and J are TRBV7-8 and TRBJ2-5; 7 positions agree with TRBD1. The CDR3 has 13 residues. Trimming removed 8 bases from V and 5 bases from J; junction bases left unmatched: 8. Germline values: CDR1 SGHVS, CDR2 FQNEAQ. The CDR3 sequence is CASGRGYRETQYF. As DNA, the CDR3 is TGTGCCAGCGGCAGGGGGTACCGGGAGACCCAGTACTTC.

The chain uses TRBV9 and TRBJ1-6; no definite D call. CDR1 and CDR2 (germline): SGDLS, YYNGEE. Trimming took off 0 bases at V and 6 bases at J, with 7 bases between the two ends. This CDR3 has 14 residues. In nucleotides, the CDR3 is TGTGCCAGCAGCGTAGTGGACCTTAATTCACCCCTCCACTTT. Encoded protein: CASSVVDLNSPLHF.

The CDR3 DNA follows: TGTGCCAGCAGCTTAGACGGAAACTATGGCTACACCTTC. Residues: CASSLDGNYGYTF. This chain joins TRBV7-9 and TRBJ1-2; D uncertain. Trimming took 1 base from V and 2 from J, leaving 5 bases between them. Per germline, CDR1 SEHNR and CDR2 FQNEAQ (reference sequence). The CDR3 covers 13 residues.

V and J are TRBV9 and TRBJ2-5; 7 bases match TRBD2. Losses at the gene ends were 4 bases for V and 5 bases for J; bases not matched to a gene: 14. The germline CDR1 and CDR2 sequences are SGDLS and YYNGEE. The CDR3 extends over 16 amino acids. CDR3: CASSPRPGRVSETQYF. The CDR3 DNA sequence: TGTGCCAGCAGCCCCAGACCGGGGAGGGTATCGGAGACCCAGTACTTC. Filled out from reference TRBV9 and TRBJ2-5, the complete variable domain reads DSGVTQTPKHLITATGQRVTLRCSPRSGDLSVYWYQQSLDQGLQFLIQYYNGEERAKGNILERFSAQQFPDLHSELNLSSLELGDSALYFCASSPRPGRVSETQYFGPGTRLLVL.